This T cell receptor (beta chain) comes out of a study of Graves' ophthalmopathy and Graves' hyperthyroidism. The wider study: Ahead of any treatment, peripheral blood was obtained at the initial diagnosis. Whole-study findings and limits: Most expanded clonotypes from thyroid (those above 0.001 frequency) were also found in blood.

The authors isolated PBMCs from around 9.8 ml of fresh peripheral blood. This clonotype came up many times. As yet, its antigen is unknown. Amplified material comprised TCR beta CDR3 regions derived from RNA transcripts. The library came from an HTBI-primed first-round RT-PCR and a second-round multiplex PCR. Each CDR3 protein is one row after TCRdb ran MiXCR on the multiplex PCR reads. The sample has about 370,000 distinct CDR3 sequences; 18% are singletons. Per the germline V gene, CDR1 is MNHEY and CDR2 is SVGEGT. The CDR3 contains 14 residues. Trimming pared 2 bases from V and 0 bases from J, leaving 7 bases between.

The sequence was obtained from a young woman with Graves' ophthalmopathy. Sequencing used peripheral blood. V and J are TRBV6-2 or TRBV6-3 and TRBJ2-5; tentative D call: TRBD2 (5 bases). The CDR3 coding sequence is TGTGCCAGCAGTTACGGACTCAACCAAGAGACCCAGTACTTC. This codes for CASSYGLNQETQYF.